This T cell receptor (beta chain) was recorded in a study of T cells in women clearing cervical HPV infection. CDR1 is SGHDN, CDR2 FVKESK, per germline. This CDR3 is 14 amino acids long. Notes on this clone: The CDR3 end lies 3 residues beyond the end of the read and is filled in from the germline J gene.

Only in-frame clones appear in the TCRdb table, and some are missing; sequencing was by immunoSEQ multiplex PCR. The table lists around 39,000 clones. V gene TRBV14 combines with J gene TRBJ2-2; TRBD2 is a possible D gene (5 bases). The TCR was taken from a woman aged 18 to 75 with a cervical HPV16 infection that either progressed to CIN3+ or cleared (not recorded which). The sample was blood buffy coat. The sequenced CDR3 bases are TGTGCCAGCAGCCGATTCTCCGGGGATGAAAAG. Its translation: CASSRFSGDEK. The full CDR3 reads CASSRFSGDEKLFF.